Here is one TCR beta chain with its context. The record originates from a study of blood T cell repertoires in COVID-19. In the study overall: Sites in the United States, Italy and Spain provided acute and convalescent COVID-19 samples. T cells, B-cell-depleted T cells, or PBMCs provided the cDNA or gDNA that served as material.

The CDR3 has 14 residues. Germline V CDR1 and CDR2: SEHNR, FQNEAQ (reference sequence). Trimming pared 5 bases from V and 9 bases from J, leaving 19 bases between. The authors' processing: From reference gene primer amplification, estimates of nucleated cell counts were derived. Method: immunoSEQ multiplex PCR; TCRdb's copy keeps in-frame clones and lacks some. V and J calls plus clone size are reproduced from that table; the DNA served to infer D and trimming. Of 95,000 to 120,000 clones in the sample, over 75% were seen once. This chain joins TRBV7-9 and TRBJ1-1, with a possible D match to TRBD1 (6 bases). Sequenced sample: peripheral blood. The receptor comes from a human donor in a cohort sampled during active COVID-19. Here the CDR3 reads CASSAPTTGWKAFF. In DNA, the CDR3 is TGTGCCAGCAGCGCCCCGACTACAGGGTGGAAAGCTTTCTTT.